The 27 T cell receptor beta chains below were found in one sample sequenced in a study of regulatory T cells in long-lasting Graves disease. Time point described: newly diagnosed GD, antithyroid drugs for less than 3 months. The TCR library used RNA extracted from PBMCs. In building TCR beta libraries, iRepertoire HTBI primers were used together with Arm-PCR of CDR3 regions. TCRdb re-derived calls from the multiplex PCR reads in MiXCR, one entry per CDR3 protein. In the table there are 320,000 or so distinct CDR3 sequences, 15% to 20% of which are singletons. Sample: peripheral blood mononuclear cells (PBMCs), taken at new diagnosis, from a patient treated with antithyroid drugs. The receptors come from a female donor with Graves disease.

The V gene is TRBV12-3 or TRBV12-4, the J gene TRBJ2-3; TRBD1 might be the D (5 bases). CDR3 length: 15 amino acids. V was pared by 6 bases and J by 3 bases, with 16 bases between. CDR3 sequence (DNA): TGTGCCAGCAGCTTGGGGCTCGTGAGAACAGATACGCAGTATTTT. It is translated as CASSLGLVRTDTQYF.

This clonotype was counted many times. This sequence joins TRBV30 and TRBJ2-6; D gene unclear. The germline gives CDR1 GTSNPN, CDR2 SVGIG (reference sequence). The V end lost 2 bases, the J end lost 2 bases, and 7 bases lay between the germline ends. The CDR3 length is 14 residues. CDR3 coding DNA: TGTGCCTGGAGTCTCTCGACTGGGGCCAACGTCCTGACTTTC. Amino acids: CAWSLSTGANVLTF.

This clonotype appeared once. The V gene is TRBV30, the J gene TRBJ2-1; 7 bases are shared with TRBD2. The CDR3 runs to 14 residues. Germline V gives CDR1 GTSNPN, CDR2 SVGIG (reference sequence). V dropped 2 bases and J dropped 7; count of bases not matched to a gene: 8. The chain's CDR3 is CAWSIISGVNEQFF. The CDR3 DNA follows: TGTGCCTGGAGTATCATCAGCGGGGTGAATGAGCAGTTCTTC.

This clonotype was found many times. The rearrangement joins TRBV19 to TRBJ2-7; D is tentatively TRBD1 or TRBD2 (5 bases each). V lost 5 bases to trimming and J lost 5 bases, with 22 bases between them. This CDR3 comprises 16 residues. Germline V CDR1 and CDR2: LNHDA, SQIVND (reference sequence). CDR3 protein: CASSHEPGRRVHEQYF. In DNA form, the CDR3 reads TGTGCCAGTAGTCACGAACCGGGACGGCGGGTCCACGAGCAGTACTTC. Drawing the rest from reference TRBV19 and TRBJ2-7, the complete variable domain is DGGITQSPKYLFRKEGQNVTLSCEQNLNHDAMYWYRQDPGQGLRLIYYSQIVNDFQKGDIAEGYSVSREKKESFPLTVTSAQKNPTAFYLCASSHEPGRRVHEQYFGPGTRLTVT.

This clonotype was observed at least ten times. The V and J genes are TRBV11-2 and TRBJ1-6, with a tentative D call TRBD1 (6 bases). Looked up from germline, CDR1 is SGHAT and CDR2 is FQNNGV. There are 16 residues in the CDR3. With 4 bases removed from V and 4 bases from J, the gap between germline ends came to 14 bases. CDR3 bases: TGTGCCAGCAGCTATTGGACAGACCCGTATAATTCACCCCTCCACTTT. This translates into CASSYWTDPYNSPLHF.

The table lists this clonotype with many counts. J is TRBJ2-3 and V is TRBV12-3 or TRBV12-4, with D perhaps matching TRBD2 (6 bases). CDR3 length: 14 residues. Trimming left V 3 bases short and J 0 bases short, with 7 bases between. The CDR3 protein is CASSLSGSTDTQYF. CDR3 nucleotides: TGTGCCAGCAGTTTGAGCGGGAGCACAGATACGCAGTATTTT.

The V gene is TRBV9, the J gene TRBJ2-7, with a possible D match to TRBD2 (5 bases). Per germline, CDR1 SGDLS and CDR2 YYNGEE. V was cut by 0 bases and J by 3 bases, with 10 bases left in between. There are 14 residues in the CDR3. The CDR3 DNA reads TGTGCCAGCAGCGTAGGAAGTAGCGACTACGAGCAGTACTTC. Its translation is CASSVGSSDYEQYF.

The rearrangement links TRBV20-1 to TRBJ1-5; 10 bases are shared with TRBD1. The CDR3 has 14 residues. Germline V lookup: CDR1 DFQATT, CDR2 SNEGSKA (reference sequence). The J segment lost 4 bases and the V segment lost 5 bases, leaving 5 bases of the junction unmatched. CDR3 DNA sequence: TGCAGTGCTCACCGGGACAGGGGAAATCAGCCCCAGCATTTT. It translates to CSAHRDRGNQPQHF.

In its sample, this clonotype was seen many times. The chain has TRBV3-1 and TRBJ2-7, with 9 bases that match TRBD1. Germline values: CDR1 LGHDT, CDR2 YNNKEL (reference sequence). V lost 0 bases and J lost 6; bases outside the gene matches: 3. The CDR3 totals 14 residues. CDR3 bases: TGTGCCAGCAGCCAAGATACAGGGGGCGGCGAGCAGTACTTC. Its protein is CASSQDTGGGEQYF.

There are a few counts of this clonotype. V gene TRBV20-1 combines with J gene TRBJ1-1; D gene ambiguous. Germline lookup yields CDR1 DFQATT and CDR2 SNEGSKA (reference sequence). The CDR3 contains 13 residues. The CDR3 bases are TGCATCGCCGTACCTGGGGTGAACACTGAAGCTTTCTTT. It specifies CIAVPGVNTEAFF.

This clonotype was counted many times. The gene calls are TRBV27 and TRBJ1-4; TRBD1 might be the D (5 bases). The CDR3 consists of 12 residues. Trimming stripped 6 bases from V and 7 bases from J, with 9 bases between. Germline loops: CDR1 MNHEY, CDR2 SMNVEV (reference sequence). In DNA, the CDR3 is TGTGCCAGCAGGGGGCCAGGTGAAAAACTGTTTTTT. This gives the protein CASRGPGEKLFF. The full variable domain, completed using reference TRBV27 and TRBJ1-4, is EAQVTQNPRYLITVTGKKLTVTCSQNMNHEYMSWYRQDPGLGLRQIYYSMNVEVTDKGDVPEGYKVSRKEKRNFPLILESPSPNQTSLYFCASRGPGEKLFFGSGTQLSVL.

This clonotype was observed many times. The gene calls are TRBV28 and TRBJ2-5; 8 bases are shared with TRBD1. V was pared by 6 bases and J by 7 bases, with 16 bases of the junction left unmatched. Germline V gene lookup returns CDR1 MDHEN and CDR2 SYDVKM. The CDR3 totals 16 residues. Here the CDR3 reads CASSFGGQATRGTQYF. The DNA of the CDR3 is TGTGCCAGCAGCTTCGGGGGACAGGCGACTCGGGGGACCCAGTACTTC.

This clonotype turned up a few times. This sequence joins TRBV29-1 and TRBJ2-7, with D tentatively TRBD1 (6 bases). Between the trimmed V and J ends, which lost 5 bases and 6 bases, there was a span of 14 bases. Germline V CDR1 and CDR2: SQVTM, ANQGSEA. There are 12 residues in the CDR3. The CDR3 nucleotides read TGCAGCGTTTGGCAGGGGTTAGGCGAGCAGTACTTC. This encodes CSVWQGLGEQYF.

DNA for the CDR3: TGTGCCAGCAGCCCCGGGACTAGCGGGGGGAGCTCCTACGAGCGGTACGTC. Translating it yields CASSPGTSGGSSYERYV. The chain is built from TRBV9 and TRBJ2-7, with TRBD2 matching 15 bases. The CDR3 is 17 amino acids. Germline V gene data show CDR1 as SGDLS and CDR2 as YYNGEE.

The CDR3 protein is CASSLVWSTDTQYF. CDR3 in DNA: TGCGCCAGCAGTTTGGTCTGGTCAACAGATACGCAGTATTTT. The chain joins TRBV10-1 to TRBJ2-3; D unresolved. The CDR3 has 14 amino acids. Trimming cost V 5 bases and J 3 bases, with 12 bases left between them. CDR1 and CDR2 from the germline V gene are WNHNN and SYGVQD (reference sequence).

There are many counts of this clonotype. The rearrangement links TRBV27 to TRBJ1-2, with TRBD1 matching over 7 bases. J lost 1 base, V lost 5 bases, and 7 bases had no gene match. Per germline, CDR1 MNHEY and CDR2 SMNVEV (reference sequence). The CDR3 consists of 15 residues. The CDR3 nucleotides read TGTGCCAGCAGTCCGGGGACAGTGCTTAACTATGGCTACACCTTC. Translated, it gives CASSPGTVLNYGYTF.

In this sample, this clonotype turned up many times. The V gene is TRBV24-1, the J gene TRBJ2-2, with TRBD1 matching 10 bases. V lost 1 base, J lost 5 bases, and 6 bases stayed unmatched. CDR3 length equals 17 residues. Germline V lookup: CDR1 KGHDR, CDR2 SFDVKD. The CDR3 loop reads CATSDLKGQGWTGELFF. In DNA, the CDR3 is TGTGCCACCAGTGATTTAAAGGGACAGGGGTGGACCGGGGAGCTGTTTTTT.

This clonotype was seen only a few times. In DNA form, the CDR3 reads TGTGCCAGCAGTTTCAGTTTGGTGACTGAAGCTTTCTTT. Amino acids: CASSFSLVTEAFF. The chain links TRBV28 to TRBJ1-1; D not certain. The germline gives CDR1 MDHEN, CDR2 SYDVKM. Trimming pared 3 bases from V and 5 bases from J, leaving 10 bases between. The CDR3 runs to 13 residues.

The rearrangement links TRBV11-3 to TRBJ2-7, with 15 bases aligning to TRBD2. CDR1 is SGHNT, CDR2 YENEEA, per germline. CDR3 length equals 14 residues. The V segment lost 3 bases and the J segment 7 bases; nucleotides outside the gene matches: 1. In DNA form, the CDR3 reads TGTGCCAGCAGCTTCGGACTAGCGGGAGGGGAGCAGTACTTC. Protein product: CASSFGLAGGEQYF.

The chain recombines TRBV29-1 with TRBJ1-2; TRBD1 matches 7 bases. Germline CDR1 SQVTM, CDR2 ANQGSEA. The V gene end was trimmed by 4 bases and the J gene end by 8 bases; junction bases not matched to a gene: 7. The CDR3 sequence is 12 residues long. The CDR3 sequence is CSVVATGRGYTF. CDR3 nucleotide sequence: TGCAGCGTTGTTGCGACAGGGAGGGGCTACACCTTC.

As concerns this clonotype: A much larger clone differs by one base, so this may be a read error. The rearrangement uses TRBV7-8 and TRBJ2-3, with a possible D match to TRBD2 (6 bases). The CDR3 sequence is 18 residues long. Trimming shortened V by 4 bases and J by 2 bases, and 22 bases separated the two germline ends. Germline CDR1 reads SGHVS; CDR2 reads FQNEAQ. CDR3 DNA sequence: TGTGCCAGCAGCTGCGAGTTGGGGTCGGGAGTGACCACAGATACGCAGTATTTT. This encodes CASSCELGSGVTTDTQYF.

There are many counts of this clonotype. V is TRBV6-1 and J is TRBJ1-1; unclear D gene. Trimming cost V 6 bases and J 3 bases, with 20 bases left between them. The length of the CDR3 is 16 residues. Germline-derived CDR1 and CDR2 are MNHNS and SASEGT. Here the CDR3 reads CASRLRGFDGYTEAFF. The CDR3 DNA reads TGTGCCAGCAGACTGCGTGGGTTTGATGGGTACACTGAAGCTTTCTTT.

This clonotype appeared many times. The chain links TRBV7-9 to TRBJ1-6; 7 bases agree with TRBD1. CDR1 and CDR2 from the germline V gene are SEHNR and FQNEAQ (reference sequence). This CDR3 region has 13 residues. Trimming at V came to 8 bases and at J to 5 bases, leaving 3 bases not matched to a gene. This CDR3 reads CASGGQNNSPLHF. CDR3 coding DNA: TGTGCCAGCGGGGGACAGAATAATTCACCCCTCCACTTT.

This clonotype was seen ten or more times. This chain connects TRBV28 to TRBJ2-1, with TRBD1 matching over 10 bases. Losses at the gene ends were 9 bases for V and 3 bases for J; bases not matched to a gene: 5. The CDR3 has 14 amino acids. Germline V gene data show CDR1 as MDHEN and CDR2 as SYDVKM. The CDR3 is CASRDRGYYNEQFF. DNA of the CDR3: TGTGCCAGTCGGGACAGGGGCTACTACAATGAGCAGTTCTTC.

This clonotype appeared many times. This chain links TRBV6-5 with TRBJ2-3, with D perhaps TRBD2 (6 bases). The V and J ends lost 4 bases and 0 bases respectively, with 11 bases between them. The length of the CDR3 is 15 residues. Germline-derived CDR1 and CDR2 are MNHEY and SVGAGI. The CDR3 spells CASSLLGGSTDTQYF. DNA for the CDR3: TGTGCCAGCAGTTTGCTCGGGGGAAGCACAGATACGCAGTATTTT.

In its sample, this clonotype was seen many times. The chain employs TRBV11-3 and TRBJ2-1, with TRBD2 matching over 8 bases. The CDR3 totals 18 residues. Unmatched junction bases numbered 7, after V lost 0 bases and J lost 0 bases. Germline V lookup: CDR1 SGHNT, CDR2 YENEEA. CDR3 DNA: TGTGCCAGCAGCTTAGACCAGCTCGGGACTAGCTCCTACAATGAGCAGTTCTTC. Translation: CASSLDQLGTSSYNEQFF. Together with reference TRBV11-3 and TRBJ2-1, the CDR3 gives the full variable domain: EAGVVQSPRYKIIEKKQPVAFWCNPISGHNTLYWYLQNLGQGPELLIRYENEEAVDDSQLPKDRFSAERLKGVDSTLKIQPAELGDSAVYLCASSLDQLGTSSYNEQFFGPGTRLTVL.

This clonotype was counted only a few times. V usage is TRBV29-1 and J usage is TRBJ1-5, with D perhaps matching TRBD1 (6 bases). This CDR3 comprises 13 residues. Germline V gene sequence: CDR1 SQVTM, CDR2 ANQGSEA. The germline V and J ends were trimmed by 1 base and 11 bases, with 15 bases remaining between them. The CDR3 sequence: CSVEASQGSAQHF. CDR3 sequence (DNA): TGCAGCGTTGAAGCCTCCCAGGGGTCAGCCCAGCATTTT.